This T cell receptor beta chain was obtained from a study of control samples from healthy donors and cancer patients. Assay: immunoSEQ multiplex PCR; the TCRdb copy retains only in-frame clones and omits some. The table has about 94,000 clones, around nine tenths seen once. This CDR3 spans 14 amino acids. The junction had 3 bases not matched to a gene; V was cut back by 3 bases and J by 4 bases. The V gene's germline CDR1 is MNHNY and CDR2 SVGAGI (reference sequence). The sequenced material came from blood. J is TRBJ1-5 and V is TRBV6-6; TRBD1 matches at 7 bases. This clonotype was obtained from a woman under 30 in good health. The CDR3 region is CASSYGTVNQPQHF. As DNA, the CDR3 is TGTGCCAGCAGTTATGGGACAGTAAATCAGCCCCAGCATTTT.